Detailed here is one TCR beta chain. Its antigen is currently unknown. The source of the sample is a study of shared clonotypes between healthy human individuals. Replicate PCRs from sorted subsets contained 200 ng DNA, which is some 32,000 T cell genomes. The protocol was immunoSEQ multiplex PCR, while the TCRdb copy is restricted to in-frame clones and leaves out a portion. The repertoire holds some 1.4 million clones, with about 96% as singletons. Study-level findings and limits: It was observed that 4% to 6% of naive CD4 clonotypes were shared across a handful of donors.

Sequences were obtained from naive CD4+ T cells sorted from blood. The subset here: CD45RA+ positively selected. This sequence originates from a man aged 25-45 years in good health.

The CDR3 sequence: CASSVEIGSREETQYF. In DNA form, the CDR3 reads TGTGCCAGCAGCGTTGAAATTGGGAGTCGAGAAGAGACCCAGTACTTC. J is TRBJ2-5 and V is TRBV9, with D tentatively TRBD2 (5 bases). The germline gives CDR1 SGDLS, CDR2 YYNGEE. The CDR3 totals 16 residues. Trimming shortened V by 2 bases and J by 3 bases, and 17 bases separated the two germline ends.